The T cell receptor (beta chain) described here comes from a study of PD-1 blockade in classical Hodgkin lymphoma. This CDR3 spans 15 amino acids. Germline loops: CDR1 MGHRA, CDR2 YSYEKL. Trimming removed 2 bases from V and 0 bases from J, with 10 bases in between. Assay used: immunoSEQ multiplex PCR; TCRdb lists only in-frame clones, some missing. The profile shows approximately 6,400 clones, 60% to 85% of them singletons. All patients experienced relapse after autologous stem cell transplantation, and brentuximab vedotin exposure was variable. The gene calls are TRBV4-1 and TRBJ1-1; D may be TRBD1 (5 bases). This TCR was sampled from a human donor with classical Hodgkin lymphoma. The sequenced sample was peripheral blood mononuclear cells (PBMCs), obtained before the second cycle of nivolumab. The CDR3 sequence is CASSQLTDMNTEAFF. For the CDR3, the DNA is TGCGCCAGCAGCCAATTGACAGACATGAACACTGAAGCTTTCTTT.